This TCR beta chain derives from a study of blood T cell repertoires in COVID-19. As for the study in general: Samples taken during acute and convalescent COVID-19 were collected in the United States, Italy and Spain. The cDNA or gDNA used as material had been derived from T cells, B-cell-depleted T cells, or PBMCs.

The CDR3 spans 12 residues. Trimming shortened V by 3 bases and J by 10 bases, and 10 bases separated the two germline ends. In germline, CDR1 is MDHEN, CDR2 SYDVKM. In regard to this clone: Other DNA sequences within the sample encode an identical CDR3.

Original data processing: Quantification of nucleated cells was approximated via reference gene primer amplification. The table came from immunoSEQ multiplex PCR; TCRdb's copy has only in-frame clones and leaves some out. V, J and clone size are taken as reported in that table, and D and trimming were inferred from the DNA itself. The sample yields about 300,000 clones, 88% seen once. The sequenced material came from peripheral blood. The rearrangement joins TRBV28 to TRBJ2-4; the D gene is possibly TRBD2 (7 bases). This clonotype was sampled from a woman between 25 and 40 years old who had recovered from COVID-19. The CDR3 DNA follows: TGTGCCAGCAGTTTGGGGAGGGGGATTCAGTACTTC. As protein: CASSLGRGIQYF.